This T cell receptor (beta chain) was sequenced in a study of T cells after posttransplantation cyclophosphamide. Study-level results: Skin or GI-infiltrating T cells shared few TRB sequences with blood. Donor-recipient repertoire similarity was low at 1-2 months, rising over year one.

The germline gives CDR1 SGHVS, CDR2 FNYEAQ. The V end was cut by 0 bases, the J end by 2 bases, with 9 bases between. The CDR3 runs to 15 residues. Repertoires were generated with immunoSEQ multiplex PCR, while TCRdb's copy carries only in-frame clones and drops some. The sample holds 45,000 or so clones; around nine tenths are singletons and the top ten take less than 3.5%. Points on this clone: What it recognizes is unknown.

V usage is TRBV7-6 and J usage is TRBJ2-3; maybe TRBD1 (6 bases). The sequenced sample was PBMCs. This TCR came from a woman aged 45-65 years in good health and a related stem cell transplant donor. The CDR3 region is CASSLAGALTDTQYF. CDR3 nucleotides: TGTGCCAGCAGCTTAGCGGGGGCCCTCACAGATACGCAGTATTTT.